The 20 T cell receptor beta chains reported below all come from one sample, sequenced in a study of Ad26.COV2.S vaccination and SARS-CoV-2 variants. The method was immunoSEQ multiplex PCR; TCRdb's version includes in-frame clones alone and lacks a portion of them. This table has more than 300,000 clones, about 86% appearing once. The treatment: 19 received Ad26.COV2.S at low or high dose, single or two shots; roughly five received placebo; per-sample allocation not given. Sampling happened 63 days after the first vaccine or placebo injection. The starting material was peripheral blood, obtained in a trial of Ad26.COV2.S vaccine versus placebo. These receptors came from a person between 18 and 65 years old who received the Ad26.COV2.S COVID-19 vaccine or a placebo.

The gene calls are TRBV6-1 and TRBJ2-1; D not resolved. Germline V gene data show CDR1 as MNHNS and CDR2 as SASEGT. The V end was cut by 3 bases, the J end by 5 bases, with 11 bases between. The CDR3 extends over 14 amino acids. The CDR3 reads CASSEGHPDNEQFF. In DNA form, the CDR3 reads TGTGCCAGCAGTGAGGGCCACCCCGACAATGAGCAGTTCTTC.

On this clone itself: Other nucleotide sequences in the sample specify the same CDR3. The CDR3 sequence is CASRPGLTGELFF. For the CDR3, the DNA is TGTGCCAGCAGGCCGGGACTCACCGGGGAGCTGTTTTTT. V and J are TRBV6-6 and TRBJ2-2, with D maybe TRBD2 (6 bases). The germline V gene encodes CDR1 MNHNY and CDR2 SVGAGI (reference sequence). The CDR3 length is 13 residues. Trimming removed 6 bases at V and 4 bases at J, with 9 bases between.

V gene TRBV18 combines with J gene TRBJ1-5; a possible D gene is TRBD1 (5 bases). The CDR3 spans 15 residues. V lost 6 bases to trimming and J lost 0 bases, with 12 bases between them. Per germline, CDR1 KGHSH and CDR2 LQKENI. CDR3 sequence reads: CASSPNGASNQPQHF. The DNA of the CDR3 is TGTGCCAGCTCGCCAAACGGGGCTAGCAATCAGCCCCAGCATTTT.

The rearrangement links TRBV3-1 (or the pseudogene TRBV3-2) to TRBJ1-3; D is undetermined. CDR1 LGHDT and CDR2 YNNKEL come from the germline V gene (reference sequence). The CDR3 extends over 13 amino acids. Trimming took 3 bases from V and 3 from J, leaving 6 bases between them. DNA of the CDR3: TGTGCCAGCAGCCAGAACAGTGGAAACACCATATATTTT. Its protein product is CASSQNSGNTIYF.

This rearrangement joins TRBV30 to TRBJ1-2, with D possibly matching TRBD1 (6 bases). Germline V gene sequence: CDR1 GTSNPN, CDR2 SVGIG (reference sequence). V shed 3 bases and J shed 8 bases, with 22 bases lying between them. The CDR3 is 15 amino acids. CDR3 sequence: CAWRGAGDFLGGYTF. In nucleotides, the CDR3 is TGTGCCTGGAGGGGCGCAGGGGACTTCTTGGGGGGCTACACCTTC.

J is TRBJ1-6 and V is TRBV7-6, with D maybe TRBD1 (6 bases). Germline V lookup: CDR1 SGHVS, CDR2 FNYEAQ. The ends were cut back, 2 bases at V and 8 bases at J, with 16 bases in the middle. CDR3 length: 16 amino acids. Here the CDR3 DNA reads TGTGCCAGCAGCTTAACGGCAGGGGTTGGAGATTCACCCCTCCACTTT. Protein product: CASSLTAGVGDSPLHF.

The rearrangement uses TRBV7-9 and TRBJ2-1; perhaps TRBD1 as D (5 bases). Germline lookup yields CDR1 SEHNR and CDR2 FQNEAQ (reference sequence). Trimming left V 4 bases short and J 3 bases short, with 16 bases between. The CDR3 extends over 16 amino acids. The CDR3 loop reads CASSSLGAESYNEQFF. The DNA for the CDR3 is TGTGCCAGCAGCTCCCTTGGGGCCGAAAGCTACAATGAGCAGTTCTTC.

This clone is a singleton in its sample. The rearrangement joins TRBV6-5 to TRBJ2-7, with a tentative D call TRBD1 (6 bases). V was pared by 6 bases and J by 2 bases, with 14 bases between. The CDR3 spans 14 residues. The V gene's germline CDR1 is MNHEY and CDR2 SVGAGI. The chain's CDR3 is CASRMTGPPYEQYF. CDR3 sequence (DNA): TGTGCCAGCAGGATGACAGGACCTCCCTACGAGCAGTACTTC.

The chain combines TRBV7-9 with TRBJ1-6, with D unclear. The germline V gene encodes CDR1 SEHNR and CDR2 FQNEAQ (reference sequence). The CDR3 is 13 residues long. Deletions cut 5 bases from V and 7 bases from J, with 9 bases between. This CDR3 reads CASSLHENSPLHF. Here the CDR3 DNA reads TGTGCCAGCAGCCTGCACGAAAATTCACCCCTCCACTTT.

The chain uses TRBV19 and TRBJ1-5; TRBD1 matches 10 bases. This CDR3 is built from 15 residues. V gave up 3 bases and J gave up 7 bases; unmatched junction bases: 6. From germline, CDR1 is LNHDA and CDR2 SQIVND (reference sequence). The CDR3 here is CASSIGTGVRQPQHF. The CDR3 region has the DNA TGTGCCAGTAGTATCGGGACAGGGGTAAGGCAGCCCCAGCATTTT.

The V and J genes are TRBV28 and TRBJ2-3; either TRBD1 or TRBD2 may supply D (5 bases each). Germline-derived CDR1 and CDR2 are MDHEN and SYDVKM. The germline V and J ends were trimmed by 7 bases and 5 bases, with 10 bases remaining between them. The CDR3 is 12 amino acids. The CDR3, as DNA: TGTGCCAGCACGGGACCCAGAGATACGCAGTATTTT. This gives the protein CASTGPRDTQYF. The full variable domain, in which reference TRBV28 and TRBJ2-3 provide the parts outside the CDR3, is DVKVTQSSRYLVKRTGEKVFLECVQDMDHENMFWYRQDPGLGLRLIYFSYDVKMKEKGDIPEGYSVSREKKERFSLILESASTNQTSMYLCASTGPRDTQYFGPGTRLTVL.

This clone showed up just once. CDR3 DNA: TGCAGTGCCAGTTCGGGGGGGGAAAGCACAGATACGCAGTATTTT. It codes for CSASSGGESTDTQYF. V usage is TRBV20-1 and J usage is TRBJ2-3; 8 bases map to TRBD2. CDR1 and CDR2 (germline): DFQATT, SNEGSKA (reference sequence). V was pared by 6 bases and J by 0 bases, with 8 bases of the junction left unmatched. The CDR3 has 15 residues.

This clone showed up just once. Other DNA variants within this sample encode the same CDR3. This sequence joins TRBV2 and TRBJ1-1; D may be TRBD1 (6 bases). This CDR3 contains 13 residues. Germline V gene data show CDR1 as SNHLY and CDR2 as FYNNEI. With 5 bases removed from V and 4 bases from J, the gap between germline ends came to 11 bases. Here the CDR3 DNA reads TGTGCCAGCAGTCTACAGGGTAGCACTGAAGCTTTCTTT. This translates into CASSLQGSTEAFF.

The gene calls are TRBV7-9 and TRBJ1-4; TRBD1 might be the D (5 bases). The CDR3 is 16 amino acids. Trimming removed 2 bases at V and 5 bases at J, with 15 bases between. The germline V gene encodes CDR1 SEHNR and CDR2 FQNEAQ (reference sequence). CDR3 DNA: TGTGCCAGCAGCTTAAGGGGAGAAGGCGTCAATGAAAAACTGTTTTTT. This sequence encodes CASSLRGEGVNEKLFF.

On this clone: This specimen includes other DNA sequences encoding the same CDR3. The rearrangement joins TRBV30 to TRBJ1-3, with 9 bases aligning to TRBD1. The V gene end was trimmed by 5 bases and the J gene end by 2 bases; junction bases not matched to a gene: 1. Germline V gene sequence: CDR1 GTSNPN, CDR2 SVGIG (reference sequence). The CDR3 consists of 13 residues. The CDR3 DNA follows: TGTGCCTGGGGGACAGGGCCTGGAAACACCATATATTTT. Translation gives CAWGTGPGNTIYF.

The CDR3 sequence: CASSLVASKFYEQYF. CDR3 sequence (DNA): TGTGCCAGCAGCTTGGTGGCGTCAAAGTTCTACGAGCAGTACTTC. The chain joins TRBV5-5 to TRBJ2-7; D gene uncertain. The CDR3 is made up of 15 amino acids. V was clipped by 0 bases and J by 3 bases, with 13 bases between them. Germline assignment: CDR1 SGHKS and CDR2 YYEKEE (reference sequence). Full variable domain (outside the CDR3, taken from reference TRBV5-5 and TRBJ2-7): DAGVTQSPTHLIKTRGQQVTLRCSPISGHKSVSWYQQVLGQGPQFIFQYYEKEERGRGNFPDRFSARQFPNYSSELNVNALLLGDSALYLCASSLVASKFYEQYFGPGTRLTVT.

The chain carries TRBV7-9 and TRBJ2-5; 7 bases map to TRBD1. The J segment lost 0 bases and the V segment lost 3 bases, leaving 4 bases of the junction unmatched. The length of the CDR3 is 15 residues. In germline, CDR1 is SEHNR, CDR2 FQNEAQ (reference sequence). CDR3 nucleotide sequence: TGTGCCAGCAGCTTGGTACAGGGGTACCAAGAGACCCAGTACTTC. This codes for CASSLVQGYQETQYF.

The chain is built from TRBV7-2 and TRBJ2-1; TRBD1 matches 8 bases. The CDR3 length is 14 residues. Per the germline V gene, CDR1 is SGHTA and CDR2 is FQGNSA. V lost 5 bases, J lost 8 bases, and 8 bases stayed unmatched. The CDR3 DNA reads TGTGCCAGCAGCGCAGCCCTACAGGGGGATGAGCAGTTCTTC. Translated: CASSAALQGDEQFF.

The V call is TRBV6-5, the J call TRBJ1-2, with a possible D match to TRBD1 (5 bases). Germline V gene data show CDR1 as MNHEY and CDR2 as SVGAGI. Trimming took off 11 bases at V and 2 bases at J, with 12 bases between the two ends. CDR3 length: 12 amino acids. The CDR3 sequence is CAGKTVNYGYTF. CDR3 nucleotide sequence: TGTGCCGGGAAGACAGTGAACTATGGCTACACCTTC.

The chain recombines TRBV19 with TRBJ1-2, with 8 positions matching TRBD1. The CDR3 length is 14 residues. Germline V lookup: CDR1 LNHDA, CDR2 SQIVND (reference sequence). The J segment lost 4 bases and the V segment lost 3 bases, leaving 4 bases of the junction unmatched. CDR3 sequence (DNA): TGTGCCAGTAGTATCCAGGGGGCAATCTATGGCTACACCTTC. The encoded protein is CASSIQGAIYGYTF.